This record concerns one T cell receptor beta chain sequence. Its antigen is currently unknown. The data stem from a study of type 1 regulatory T cells. As for the study in general: T-allo10 is an in vitro-generated, Tr1-enriched CD4 T cell product specific for alloantigen.

TCRdb analysed the reads with MiXCR anew, one entry per CDR3 protein. The sample records under 85,000 distinct CDR3 sequences, around 49% being singletons. Study-wide results and caveats: Compared with non-Tr1 cells, Tr1 cells showed a narrower TCR repertoire.

Germline assignment: CDR1 SGHRS and CDR2 YFSETQ. V was shortened by 8 bases and J by 0 bases, with 9 bases between the two germline ends. There are 14 residues in the CDR3. Specimen: cultured non-Tr1 T cells, either the whole culture or a sorted T cell fraction (not recorded which). This sequence joins TRBV5-1 and TRBJ2-6; D gene ambiguous. The TCR comes from a human donor in good health. In DNA form, the CDR3 reads TGCGCCAGTAGAGGTAGCTCTGGGGCCAACGTCCTGACTTTC. It translates to CASRGSSGANVLTF.